The rows below give T cell receptor beta chains drawn from one sample of a study of early T cells in non-severe SARS-CoV-2 infection. One entry per CDR3 protein, called by TCRdb with MiXCR from the 5' RACE reads. Of 65,000 to 95,000 distinct CDR3 sequences in the sample, approximately 15% were seen once. Sequenced: whole blood. The source of these receptors is an adult who was a healthcare worker with PCR-confirmed SARS-CoV-2 infection or an uninfected control (not recorded which). Each CDR3 is given with its conserved first and last residue. D genes are given only for firm matches. Size is omitted from some rows. Given values are once, few, many or a class for expanded clones.

few,.,TRBJ2-5,TRBV11-2,CASSFKAVQETQYF,TGTGCCAGCAGCTTCAAAGCGGTCCAAGAGACCCAGTACTTC
many,TRBD1,TRBJ1-1,TRBV29-1,CSVTYGTGGTEAFF,TGCAGCGTTACCTACGGGACAGGGGGCACTGAAGCTTTCTTT
.,.,TRBJ2-7,TRBV28,CASSGRGAGEQYF,TGTGCCAGCAGCGGACGTGGGGCGGGCGAGCAGTACTTC
.,TRBD1,TRBJ1-2,TRBV20-1,CSVVQGLYGYTF,TGCAGTGTTGTACAGGGGCTCTATGGCTACACCTTC
once,TRBD2,TRBJ2-1,TRBV7-3,CASSLTLAGINRNEQFF,TGTGCCAGCAGCTTAACCCTAGCGGGGATAAATAGGAATGAGCAGTTCTTC
few,.,TRBJ1-2,TRBV29-1,CSVEEGRAGYTF,TGCAGCGTTGAAGAGGGTCGGGCGGGCTACACCTTC
few,.,TRBJ2-2,TRBV24-1,CATSPLPGAANTGELFF,TGTGCCACCAGTCCTCTGCCAGGGGCCGCGAACACCGGGGAGCTGTTTTTT
.,.,TRBJ2-7,TRBV12-3/TRBV12-4,CASSPAHEQYF,TGTGCCAGCAGTCCGGCGCACGAGCAGTACTTC
.,.,TRBJ2-6,TRBV7-3,CASSLRLGDEANVLTF,TGTGCCAGCAGCTTAAGACTAGGGGATGAGGCCAACGTCCTGACTTTC
.,.,TRBJ2-3,TRBV5-5,CASSLAPRQGTDTQYF,TGTGCCAGCAGCTTGGCCCCCCGGCAGGGCACAGATACGCAGTATTTT
few,.,TRBJ1-3,TRBV7-3,CASSSDRTAGNTIYF,TGTGCCAGCAGCTCCGACAGGACAGCTGGAAACACCATATATTTT
many,TRBD1,TRBJ1-1,TRBV6-4,CASSDREGTGTFF,TGTGCCAGCAGTGACCGAGAGGGGACAGGGACTTTCTTT
.,.,TRBJ1-1,TRBV11-2,CASNLYLNTEAFF,TGTGCCAGCAACTTATACTTGAACACTGAAGCTTTCTTT
few,.,TRBJ1-1,TRBV30,CAWAENTEAFF,TGTGCCTGGGCAGAAAACACTGAAGCTTTCTTT
.,TRBD1,TRBJ2-2,TRBV10-3,CASGTAVTGELFF,TGTGCCTCCGGGACAGCGGTCACCGGGGAGCTGTTTTTT
.,.,TRBJ1-5,TRBV19,CASSMGTQGNSNQPQHF,TGTGCCAGTAGTATGGGAACACAGGGTAATAGCAATCAGCCCCAGCATTTT
.,TRBD1,TRBJ2-1,TRBV12-3/TRBV12-4,CASSSLWRQGVTSPDTNEQFF,TGTGCCAGCAGTTCCCTGTGGCGACAGGGGGTCACATCACCAGATACCAATGAGCAGTTCTTC
many,.,TRBJ1-4,TRBV2,CASSARQAATNEKLFF,TGTGCCAGCAGCGCCCGACAGGCCGCAACTAATGAAAAACTGTTTTTT
.,.,TRBJ1-1,TRBV11-3,CASSTQVELGEAFF,TGTGCCAGCAGCACACAGGTAGAGTTGGGTGAAGCTTTCTTT
few,TRBD2,TRBJ2-3,TRBV6-1,CASSNLLAGGTDTQYF,TGTGCCAGCAGTAACCTTCTAGCGGGAGGCACAGATACGCAGTATTTT
.,TRBD2,TRBJ2-3,TRBV5-1,CASATGTSSTDTQYF,TGCGCCAGCGCCACCGGGACTAGTAGCACAGATACGCAGTATTTT
.,TRBD1,TRBJ1-5,TRBV11-2,CASSLAAGGHQPQHF,TGTGCCAGCAGCTTAGCGGCAGGGGGTCACCAGCCCCAGCATTTT
many,.,TRBJ1-6,TRBV12-3/TRBV12-4,CASRMRADRVLHF,TGTGCCAGCAGAATGCGAGCGGACCGCGTCCTCCACTTT
.,.,TRBJ1-3,TRBV3-1,CASSLGQTRNTIYF,TGTGCCAGCAGTCTAGGACAGACTAGAAACACCATATATTTT
few,.,TRBJ1-2,TRBV12-5,CASEIGGYGYTF,TGTGCTAGTGAAATAGGCGGTTATGGCTACACCTTC